Following are 30 T cell receptor beta chains from one sample sequenced in a study of blood T cells in healthy people across ages. Alongside a J-beta primer mix, a sample-barcoded 5' primer served in a second PCR lasting about 6 to 11 cycles. TCRdb reprocessed the 5' RACE reads with MiXCR, giving one entry per CDR3 protein. Among 550,000 to 700,000 distinct CDR3 sequences listed, 27% were seen once. Sequenced material: blood. The source is a woman between 70 and 85 years old in good health.

J is TRBJ2-3 and V is TRBV5-1; D gene ambiguous. V was trimmed by 0 bases and J by 0 bases, leaving 8 bases between them. The germline V gene encodes CDR1 SGHRS and CDR2 YFSETQ. CDR3 size: 15 residues. DNA of the CDR3: TGCGCCAGCAGCTTGGGCGTAGTTAGCACAGATACGCAGTATTTT. Encoded protein: CASSLGVVSTDTQYF.

The V call is TRBV20-1, the J call TRBJ1-2; no clear D. V dropped 6 bases and J dropped 9 bases, with 14 bases sitting between them. CDR1 and CDR2 from the germline V gene are DFQATT and SNEGSKA (reference sequence). The CDR3 is 11 residues long. CDR3 sequence: CSAPILGSYTF. The CDR3 coding sequence is TGCAGTGCGCCTATCCTCGGGAGCTACACCTTC.

The chain is built from TRBV15 and TRBJ1-2, with no clear D. The CDR3 length is 16 residues. Germline loops: CDR1 LNHNV, CDR2 YYDKDF (reference sequence). Trimming left V 0 bases short and J 5 bases short, with 16 bases between. The DNA of the CDR3 is TGTGCCACCAGCAGAGATTATGGGTCGGATTGGTATGGCTACACCTTC. Encoded protein: CATSRDYGSDWYGYTF.

This clonotype was counted a few times. V and J are TRBV5-6 and TRBJ1-2; D is unclear. The germline V and J ends were trimmed by 6 bases and 8 bases, with 17 bases remaining between them. The germline V gene has CDR1 SGHDT and CDR2 YYEEEE. This CDR3 has 13 amino acids. Here the CDR3 DNA reads TGTGCCAGCAACTCCAGGTCCCCAGGAGGCTACACCTTC. It yields the protein CASNSRSPGGYTF.

The chain employs TRBV7-9 and TRBJ1-4; D is ambiguous. The germline gives CDR1 SEHNR, CDR2 FQNEAQ (reference sequence). Trimming removed 1 base at V and 5 bases at J, with 8 bases between. This CDR3 contains 14 residues. Here the CDR3 DNA reads TGTGCCAGCAGCTTAGGACCAATAAATGAAAAACTGTTTTTT. It translates to CASSLGPINEKLFF.

This clonotype has only a few counts. The chain couples TRBV5-5 to TRBJ2-3, with TRBD2 matching over 8 bases. Trimming cost V 5 bases and J 4 bases; bases outside gene matches: 9. The V gene's germline CDR1 is SGHKS and CDR2 YYEKEE (reference sequence). The CDR3 has 15 residues. The CDR3 sequence is CASRRTSGQADTQYF. The CDR3 DNA reads TGTGCCAGCAGACGTACTAGCGGCCAAGCAGATACGCAGTATTTT. Full variable domain (outside the CDR3, taken from reference TRBV5-5 and TRBJ2-3): DAGVTQSPTHLIKTRGQQVTLRCSPISGHKSVSWYQQVLGQGPQFIFQYYEKEERGRGNFPDRFSARQFPNYSSELNVNALLLGDSALYLCASRRTSGQADTQYFGPGTRLTVL.

This clonotype was seen just once. The chain carries TRBV7-3 and TRBJ2-5, with TRBD1 identical over 9 bases. V gave up 5 bases and J gave up 5 bases; unmatched junction bases: 12. The CDR3 length is 16 residues. Germline values: CDR1 SGHTA, CDR2 FQGTGA. The CDR3 DNA is TGTGCCAGCAGCCAAACGTCGGGACAGGGTTGGGAGACCCAGTACTTC. Its protein product is CASSQTSGQGWETQYF.

This clonotype was picked up a small number of times. V and J are TRBV29-1 and TRBJ1-1, with D uncertain. V lost 7 bases, J lost 4 bases, and 16 bases lay in between. Germline V CDR1 and CDR2: SQVTM, ANQGSEA. The CDR3 has 13 residues. The CDR3 here is CSAHHPGRTEAFF. The CDR3 bases are TGCAGCGCCCATCACCCTGGTCGCACTGAAGCTTTCTTT.

This clonotype has more than one count but fewer than ten. This rearrangement joins TRBV18 to TRBJ2-3; TRBD1 or TRBD2 may be the D gene (6 bases each). This CDR3 is 14 amino acids long. Trimming pared 1 base from V and 4 bases from J, leaving 9 bases between. Per the germline V gene, CDR1 is KGHSH and CDR2 is LQKENI. The CDR3 bases are TGTGCCAGCTCACCACTTGGGGGGCCAGATACGCAGTATTTT. Protein product: CASSPLGGPDTQYF.

J is TRBJ1-1 and V is TRBV7-3; D gene unclear. CDR1 and CDR2 (germline): SGHTA, FQGTGA. The CDR3 covers 12 residues. V was pared by 5 bases and J by 0 bases, with 4 bases between. The DNA of the CDR3 is TGTGCCAGCAGCGGAGTGAACACTGAAGCTTTCTTT. Translation gives CASSGVNTEAFF.

This clonotype was detected only a few times. V usage is TRBV20-1 and J usage is TRBJ2-1, with D possibly being TRBD2 (6 bases). The CDR3 covers 16 residues. Germline V gene data show CDR1 as DFQATT and CDR2 as SNEGSKA (reference sequence). V lost 0 bases and J lost 0, with 12 bases in between. The CDR3 DNA is TGCAGTGCTAGAGATGGCCGGCGGGGCTCCTACAATGAGCAGTTCTTC. Its protein is CSARDGRRGSYNEQFF.

The CDR3 spells CASSFGDGTYEQYF. CDR3 nucleotides: TGTGCCAGCAGCTTTGGGGACGGAACCTACGAGCAGTACTTC. The chain has TRBV11-3 and TRBJ2-5; D may match TRBD1 or TRBD2 (5 bases each). Matching the DNA end better, TRBJ2-7 makes the J call doubtful. Germline assignment: CDR1 SGHNT and CDR2 YENEEA. This CDR3 is built from 14 residues.

This chain uses TRBV5-1 with TRBJ2-7; D is ambiguous. V was pared by 4 bases and J by 2 bases, with 10 bases between. Germline assignment: CDR1 SGHRS and CDR2 YFSETQ. CDR3 size: 13 residues. The CDR3 nucleotides read TGCGCCAGCAGCCTCGTCGGCCCCTACGAGCAGTACTTC. It yields the protein CASSLVGPYEQYF.

Only a few counts were recorded for this clonotype. This chain joins TRBV12-3 or TRBV12-4 and TRBJ2-5; maybe TRBD1 (6 bases). The V end lost 5 bases, the J end lost 2 bases, and 12 bases lay between the germline ends. The CDR3 sequence is 14 residues long. CDR3 sequence reads: CASSPGHIQETQYF. In nucleotides, the CDR3 is TGTGCCAGCAGTCCGGGACACATACAAGAGACCCAGTACTTC.

This clonotype came up a few times. The CDR3 reads CSARDGGRSGANVLTF. Here the CDR3 DNA reads TGCAGTGCTAGAGATGGAGGACGCTCTGGGGCCAACGTCCTGACTTTC. The J gene is TRBJ2-6, the V gene TRBV20-1; the D gene is possibly TRBD2 (5 bases). V was pared by 0 bases and J by 0 bases, with 9 bases between. This CDR3 is built from 16 residues. Germline V gene data show CDR1 as DFQATT and CDR2 as SNEGSKA (reference sequence).

The chain is built from TRBV6-2 or TRBV6-3 and TRBJ2-3; D uncertain. Deletions cut 5 bases from V and 5 bases from J, with 8 bases between. CDR3 length: 12 amino acids. Germline lookup yields CDR1 MNHEY and CDR2 SVGEGT. The DNA for the CDR3 is TGTGCCAGCAGTACCTCAGGAGATACGCAGTATTTT. It encodes CASSTSGDTQYF.

The V and J genes are TRBV12-3 or TRBV12-4 and TRBJ2-1, with TRBD1 as a possible D gene (6 bases). The CDR3 contains 14 residues. V lost 7 bases and J 2 bases, leaving 12 bases between the germline ends. This CDR3 is CASNRDTTYNEQFF. CDR3 bases: TGTGCCAGCAACAGGGACACTACCTACAATGAGCAGTTCTTC.

The table lists this clonotype with many counts. This chain uses TRBV15 with TRBJ1-4, with D maybe TRBD1 (6 bases). The germline V and J ends were trimmed by 5 bases and 2 bases, with 24 bases remaining between them. Germline values: CDR1 LNHNV, CDR2 YYDKDF (reference sequence). This CDR3 has 19 amino acids. The chain's CDR3 is CATSHRPLGHLRTNEKLFF. CDR3 nucleotide sequence: TGTGCCACCAGCCACCGCCCCCTGGGACACCTAAGGACTAATGAAAAACTGTTTTTT.

This clonotype was seen a few times. The chain employs TRBV6-6 and TRBJ2-2, with a weak D call TRBD2 (5 bases). Germline V gene lookup returns CDR1 MNHNY and CDR2 SVGAGI (reference sequence). Trimming pared 3 bases from V and 6 bases from J, leaving 8 bases between. The length of the CDR3 is 13 residues. In nucleotides, the CDR3 is TGTGCCAGCAGTTATGTGGAGGCCGGGGAGCTGTTTTTT. It codes for CASSYVEAGELFF.

This clonotype was counted only a few times. The CDR3 sequence is CSANIQGLGKNIQYF. CDR3 sequence (DNA): TGCAGTGCTAATATACAAGGGCTGGGCAAAAACATTCAGTACTTC. The V gene is TRBV20-1, the J gene TRBJ2-4; D is ambiguous. Trimming removed 4 bases at V and 3 bases at J, with 16 bases between. The CDR3 sequence is 15 residues long. Germline values: CDR1 DFQATT, CDR2 SNEGSKA (reference sequence).

In its sample, this clonotype was seen a few times. The rearrangement joins TRBV7-2 to TRBJ1-2, with TRBD1 matching over 8 bases. V was pared by 5 bases and J by 3 bases, with 5 bases of the junction left unmatched. The CDR3 runs to 14 residues. Per germline, CDR1 SGHTA and CDR2 FQGNSA. In DNA form, the CDR3 reads TGTGCCAGCAGCCGGACAGGGAGGGACTATGGCTACACCTTC. Residues: CASSRTGRDYGYTF.

The V call is TRBV3-1, the J call TRBJ2-7; possibly TRBD2 for D (5 bases). CDR3 length equals 16 residues. V was clipped by 4 bases and J by 1 base, with 17 bases between them. In germline, CDR1 is LGHDT, CDR2 YNNKEL (reference sequence). Here the CDR3 reads CASSPGLEGWSYEQYF. In DNA, the CDR3 is TGTGCCAGCAGCCCGGGTCTCGAGGGTTGGTCCTACGAGCAGTACTTC.

The chain recombines TRBV12-3 or TRBV12-4 with TRBJ2-2, with 7 bases fitting TRBD1. J was trimmed by 6 bases and V by 5 bases; bases with no gene match: 3. The CDR3 loop spans 13 amino acids. The CDR3 is CASSPTGPGELFF. CDR3 in DNA: TGTGCCAGCAGTCCGACAGGGCCCGGGGAGCTGTTTTTT.

This chain joins TRBV4-2 and TRBJ2-5, with 8 bases fitting TRBD2. The junction had 8 bases not matched to a gene; V was cut back by 1 base and J by 1 base. This CDR3 has 17 amino acids. Germline assignment: CDR1 LGHNA and CDR2 YNFKEQ. CDR3 in amino acids: CASSQGRQRGPQETQYF. The CDR3 DNA is TGTGCCAGCAGCCAAGGACGGCAGCGGGGGCCCCAAGAGACCCAGTACTTC.

This clonotype has just a few counts. V gene TRBV9 combines with J gene TRBJ1-2; D is ambiguous. CDR3 length: 12 amino acids. The V gene's germline CDR1 is SGDLS and CDR2 YYNGEE. V was clipped by 4 bases and J by 8 bases, with 12 bases between them. The CDR3 sequence is CASSYQRGGYTF. In DNA form, the CDR3 reads TGTGCCAGCAGCTACCAGAGAGGGGGCTACACCTTC.

The rearrangement links TRBV7-2 to TRBJ1-4; D perhaps matches TRBD1 (5 bases). This CDR3 has 16 residues. V was trimmed by 5 bases and J by 8 bases, leaving 21 bases between them. CDR1 and CDR2 from the germline V gene are SGHTA and FQGNSA. In DNA form, the CDR3 reads TGTGCCAGCAGCCCCTTGGGCCCTGGACAAAACGAAAAACTGTTTTTT. Its protein product is CASSPLGPGQNEKLFF.

This chain uses TRBV24-1 with TRBJ2-1; the D gene could be TRBD1 or TRBD2 (5 bases each). CDR1 and CDR2 (germline): KGHDR, SFDVKD. The CDR3 contains 12 residues. V was pared by 2 bases and J by 10 bases, with 8 bases between. The CDR3 bases are TGTGCCACCAGTGATTCGGGACGAGAGCAGTTCTTC. Translated: CATSDSGREQFF.

The chain is built from TRBV18 and TRBJ2-3; D not resolved. Per germline, CDR1 KGHSH and CDR2 LQKENI. The CDR3 runs 17 residues. V was cut by 6 bases and J by 0 bases, with 19 bases left in between. The CDR3 sequence is CASSPVGRRDSTDTQYF. CDR3 DNA sequence: TGTGCCAGCTCCCCGGTCGGCCGAAGAGATAGCACAGATACGCAGTATTTT.

This clonotype was counted a few times. The genes are TRBV7-2 and TRBJ1-1; perhaps TRBD1 as D (6 bases). Looked up from germline, CDR1 is SGHTA and CDR2 is FQGNSA. There are 13 residues in the CDR3. Trimming left V 2 bases short and J 9 bases short, with 13 bases between. This CDR3 is CASSLLSQGKAFF. As DNA, the CDR3 is TGTGCCAGCAGCTTACTCTCGCAGGGGAAAGCTTTCTTT.

This sequence joins TRBV7-9 and TRBJ2-1, with D tentatively TRBD1 or TRBD2 (5 bases each). V was pared by 5 bases and J by 5 bases, with 22 bases between. This CDR3 is 17 amino acids long. Germline V gives CDR1 SEHNR, CDR2 FQNEAQ (reference sequence). The CDR3: CASSPRGVGQGHNEQFF. The CDR3 nucleotides read TGTGCCAGCAGCCCCAGAGGGGTAGGCCAAGGGCACAATGAGCAGTTCTTC. The variable domain in full, with the rest retrieved from reference TRBV7-9 and TRBJ2-1, is DTGVSQNPRHKITKRGQNVTFRCDPISEHNRLYWYRQTLGQGPEFLTYFQNEAQLEKSRLLSDRFSAERPKGSFSTLEIQRTEQGDSAMYLCASSPRGVGQGHNEQFFGPGTRLTVL.